This T cell receptor beta chain was obtained from a study of T cell responses to AZD1222 COVID-19 vaccine. Study findings and constraints: With dominance at 160-218 and 743-854, vaccine-associated CD4 TCRs spanned spike. Without day 14 samples, only post-peak T cell repertoires were studied.

Germline V gene lookup returns CDR1 MNHEY and CDR2 SVGEGT. The J segment lost 7 bases and the V segment lost 6 bases, leaving 12 bases of the junction unmatched. CDR3 length: 15 amino acids. TCRdb's table, derived via immunoSEQ multiplex PCR, lists solely in-frame clones and lacks some. The sample holds 90,000 to 150,000 clones; approximately 90% are singletons and the top ten take about 2.5%. This clone was observed once. Its matching antigen is unknown. Sample: peripheral blood, taken 28 days after the second AZD1222 dose. This chain connects TRBV6-2 or TRBV6-3 to TRBJ2-1; 7 nucleotides match TRBD1. The sequence derives from an adult who received the AZD1222 COVID-19 vaccine. The CDR3 reads CASSPTGTARNEQFF. The CDR3 bases are TGTGCCAGCAGCCCCACCGGGACAGCACGTAATGAGCAGTTCTTC.